The clone carrying this T cell receptor (beta chain) was seen just once. The data derive from a study of blood T cell repertoires in COVID-19. Whole-study context: Donors in the United States, Italy and Spain gave samples during acute or convalescent COVID-19.

In the source study's methods: Estimation of nucleated cell counts relied on the amplification of reference gene primers. Libraries were prepared by immunoSEQ multiplex PCR; TCRdb keeps only in-frame clonotypes and omits some of them. Clone size and V and J calls were adopted from that table, with D and trimming inferred from the DNA. Here the sample spans 60,000 or so clones, 80% to 90% being singletons. This receptor was identified in a man aged 55 to 70 with acute or convalescent COVID-19. The sample was peripheral blood.

The CDR3 DNA sequence: TGTGCCAGCAGTCTCTCCTACGAGCAGTACTTC. Its translation: CASSLSYEQYF. The chain uses TRBV2 and TRBJ2-7; D unresolved. The CDR3 consists of 11 residues. Between the trimmed V and J ends, which lost 5 bases and 0 bases, there was a span of 2 bases. Germline V gene data show CDR1 as SNHLY and CDR2 as FYNNEI.